The 32 T cell receptor beta chains in this list originate from one sample, sequenced in a study of blood T cell repertoires in COVID-19. TCRdb's copy holds only in-frame clones and misses some; the assay was immunoSEQ multiplex PCR. The sample records roughly 75,000 clones, 86% being singletons. Sequencing was done on a sample of peripheral blood. The receptors come from a man older than 75 in a cohort sampled during active COVID-19.

This clone was counted once. The gene calls are TRBV7-3 and TRBJ2-7, with 8 bases aligning to TRBD1. Per germline, CDR1 SGHTA and CDR2 FQGTGA. Losses at the gene ends were 3 bases for V and 2 bases for J; bases not matched to a gene: 9. The CDR3 loop spans 16 amino acids. The CDR3 bases are TGTGCCAGCAGCTTGGCTTCCGGACAGGGCGCCTACGAGCAGTACTTC. Protein sequence: CASSLASGQGAYEQYF.

The V call is TRBV6-5, the J call TRBJ1-1; D remains ambiguous. This CDR3 is built from 12 residues. The germline V gene has CDR1 MNHEY and CDR2 SVGAGI. V gave up 6 bases and J gave up 0 bases, with 5 bases separating them. CDR3 sequence: CASSRMNTEAFF. The CDR3, as DNA: TGTGCCAGCAGCAGGATGAACACTGAAGCTTTCTTT.

This clone was found many times. The chain carries TRBV2 and TRBJ2-2; TRBD1 aligns across 9 bases. CDR3 length equals 15 residues. Germline V gene data show CDR1 as SNHLY and CDR2 as FYNNEI. V gave up 4 bases and J gave up 5 bases; unmatched junction bases: 5. DNA of the CDR3: TGTGCCAGCAGTGTGGGACAGGGACGGACCGGGGAGCTGTTTTTT. It codes for CASSVGQGRTGELFF.

V usage is TRBV7-2 and J usage is TRBJ2-2; possibly TRBD2 for D (5 bases). The CDR3 is made up of 15 amino acids. Germline lookup yields CDR1 SGHTA and CDR2 FQGNSA. V lost 4 bases and J 1 base, leaving 10 bases between the germline ends. CDR3 in amino acids: CASSWAGVNTGELFF. DNA for the CDR3: TGTGCCAGCAGCTGGGCCGGGGTGAACACCGGGGAGCTGTTTTTT.

The V and J genes are TRBV18 and TRBJ1-4; the D gene is possibly TRBD1 (6 bases). With 3 bases removed from V and 11 bases from J, the gap between germline ends came to 13 bases. The CDR3 contains 13 residues. The germline gives CDR1 KGHSH, CDR2 LQKENI. The CDR3 loop reads CASSPNREGKLFF. As DNA, the CDR3 is TGTGCCAGCTCACCGAACAGGGAGGGTAAACTGTTTTTT.

V usage is TRBV3-1 (or the pseudogene TRBV3-2) and J usage is TRBJ2-2; possible D gene TRBD2, 5 bases. V was pared by 7 bases and J by 1 base, with 10 bases between. The CDR3 covers 14 residues. The V gene's germline CDR1 is LGHDT and CDR2 YNNKEL (reference sequence). The DNA for the CDR3 is TGTGCCAGCAAGGCCGGGGAGAACACCGGGGAGCTGTTTTTT. The encoded protein is CASKAGENTGELFF.

The J gene is TRBJ1-2, the V gene TRBV12-5; D gene uncertain. The ends were cut back, 3 bases at V and 0 bases at J, with 5 bases in the middle. The CDR3 consists of 13 residues. The germline CDR1 and CDR2 sequences are LGHNT and FRNRAP. The CDR3 DNA is TGTGCTAGTGGTTTTGGCACTAACTATGGCTACACCTTC. It yields the protein CASGFGTNYGYTF.

This clone has just one count. This chain links TRBV19 with TRBJ1-6; 9 bases are shared with TRBD1. V lost 6 bases to trimming and J lost 7 bases; unmatched junction nucleotides: 7. Germline lookup yields CDR1 LNHDA and CDR2 SQIVND (reference sequence). The CDR3 is 15 residues long. The CDR3 reads CASRDRGSANSPLHF. CDR3 DNA sequence: TGTGCCAGTAGGGACAGGGGATCGGCAAATTCACCCCTCCACTTT.

The genes are TRBV7-8 and TRBJ2-5, with 9 bases that match TRBD1. Trimming took 5 bases from V and 1 from J; bases not matched to a gene: 11. CDR1 is SGHVS and CDR2 is FQNEAQ in the germline V gene. The CDR3 contains 17 residues. CDR3 amino acids: CASSARTGDLFQETQYF. The CDR3, as DNA: TGTGCCAGCAGCGCACGGACAGGGGATCTATTCCAAGAGACCCAGTACTTC. The full variable domain, rest sourced from reference TRBV7-8 and TRBJ2-5, is GAGVSQSPRYKVAKRGQDVALRCDPISGHVSLFWYQQALGQGPEFLTYFQNEAQLDKSGLPSDRFFAERPEGSVSTLKIQRTQQEDSAVYLCASSARTGDLFQETQYFGPGTRLLVL.

The rearrangement links TRBV7-2 to TRBJ2-5; 11 bases fit TRBD2. The CDR3 length is 19 residues. Losses at the gene ends were 5 bases for V and 3 bases for J; bases not matched to a gene: 17. The germline V gene encodes CDR1 SGHTA and CDR2 FQGNSA. The CDR3 reads CASSGPPSGSGGAKETQYF. DNA for the CDR3: TGTGCCAGCAGCGGACCCCCGAGCGGTAGCGGGGGGGCCAAAGAGACCCAGTACTTC.

This clone was seen only a few times. The chain combines TRBV5-1 with TRBJ1-1, with D uncertain. The CDR3 covers 14 residues. V lost 3 bases and J lost 1, with 10 bases in between. CDR1 SGHRS and CDR2 YFSETQ come from the germline V gene. The CDR3 loop is CASSWTGANTEAFF. In nucleotides, the CDR3 is TGCGCCAGCAGCTGGACTGGAGCGAACACTGAAGCTTTCTTT. Together with reference TRBV5-1 and TRBJ1-1, the CDR3 gives the full variable domain: KAGVTQTPRYLIKTRGQQVTLSCSPISGHRSVSWYQQTPGQGLQFLFEYFSETQRNKGNFPGRFSGRQFSNSRSEMNVSTLELGDSALYLCASSWTGANTEAFFGQGTRLTVV.

The chain has TRBV27 and TRBJ1-3; 10 bases line up with TRBD1. J was trimmed by 0 bases and V by 2 bases; bases with no gene match: 7. Germline values: CDR1 MNHEY, CDR2 SMNVEV (reference sequence). The CDR3 consists of 18 residues. CDR3 sequence reads: CASSLRGQGTNSGNTIYF. The CDR3 DNA follows: TGTGCCAGCAGTTTAAGGGGACAGGGGACTAACTCTGGAAACACCATATATTTT.

The chain links TRBV5-1 to TRBJ2-3, with 10 positions matching TRBD1. The trim removed 0 bases at V and 4 bases at J, leaving 14 bases unmatched. The CDR3 is 19 amino acids. Germline-derived CDR1 and CDR2 are SGHRS and YFSETQ. CDR3 bases: TGCGCCAGCAGCTTGGCCATCCCGGGGGGGACAGGGGTGGCAGATACGCAGTATTTT. Its protein is CASSLAIPGGTGVADTQYF.

This rearrangement joins TRBV28 to TRBJ1-2; 9 bases map to TRBD1. Germline assignment: CDR1 MDHEN and CDR2 SYDVKM. The CDR3 has 13 amino acids. The ends lost 5 bases at V and 8 bases at J; junction bases unmatched: 6. The CDR3 coding sequence is TGTGCCAGCAGTCCGGGACAGGGCGGAGGCTACACCTTC. Translating it yields CASSPGQGGGYTF.

This clone has a handful of counts. The chain carries TRBV7-2 and TRBJ1-3; no firm D call. V lost 3 bases to trimming and J lost 0 bases, with 6 bases between them. Looked up from germline, CDR1 is SGHTA and CDR2 is FQGNSA. The CDR3 covers 14 residues. CDR3 in amino acids: CASSFYNSGNTIYF. The CDR3 DNA is TGTGCCAGCAGCTTCTATAACTCTGGAAACACCATATATTTT. Using reference TRBV7-2 and TRBJ1-3 for the parts outside the CDR3, the full variable domain is GAGVSQSPSNKVTEKGKDVELRCDPISGHTALYWYRQSLGQGLEFLIYFQGNSAPDKSGLPSDRFSAERTGGSVSTLTIQRTQQEDSAVYLCASSFYNSGNTIYFGEGSWLTVV.

V and J are TRBV6-2 or TRBV6-3 and TRBJ1-6; TRBD1 is a possible D gene (5 bases). This CDR3 spans 13 amino acids. The germline V gene encodes CDR1 MNHEY and CDR2 SVGEGT. V lost 6 bases and J lost 11, with 14 bases in between. In DNA form, the CDR3 reads TGTGCCAGCAGCAAACCAGGGATAACACCCCTCCACTTT. Its protein product is CASSKPGITPLHF.

This clone was recorded once. The rearrangement uses TRBV9 and TRBJ2-7, with 7 bases matching TRBD1. CDR3 size: 15 residues. The germline V gene has CDR1 SGDLS and CDR2 YYNGEE. The trim removed 4 bases at V and 5 bases at J, leaving 12 bases unmatched. The CDR3 loop reads CASSPRQGTSNEQYF. DNA for the CDR3: TGTGCCAGCAGCCCGCGACAGGGTACCTCAAACGAGCAGTACTTC.

The chain uses TRBV28 and TRBJ2-3; tentatively, D is TRBD2 (6 bases). Germline CDR1 MDHEN, CDR2 SYDVKM. This CDR3 region has 22 residues. V was clipped by 1 base and J by 1 base, with 30 bases between them. The CDR3 reads CASSLLGGPRAGGWARTDTQYF. CDR3 nucleotides: TGTGCCAGCAGTTTATTGGGTGGGCCCCGGGCTGGAGGGTGGGCACGCACAGATACGCAGTATTTT.

The V and J genes are TRBV11-2 and TRBJ2-2, with unresolved D. The CDR3 covers 14 residues. Looked up from germline, CDR1 is SGHAT and CDR2 is FQNNGV. V was clipped by 3 bases and J by 1 base, with 6 bases between them. The CDR3 nucleotides are TGTGCCAGCAGCTTTTGGCAGAACACCGGGGAGCTGTTTTTT. Translating it yields CASSFWQNTGELFF.

The chain has TRBV19 and TRBJ1-1; no firm D call. The CDR3 sequence is 19 residues long. The V gene's germline CDR1 is LNHDA and CDR2 SQIVND (reference sequence). V was shortened by 2 bases and J by 1 base, with 23 bases between the two germline ends. CDR3 in DNA: TGTGCCAGTAGTATAAGGAGACTCCTTGAGGCTACCTCGAACACTGAAGCTTTCTTT. Translating gives CASSIRRLLEATSNTEAFF.

This rearrangement joins TRBV18 to TRBJ1-3; D gene uncertain. V was trimmed by 1 base and J by 0 bases, leaving 10 bases between them. Germline lookup yields CDR1 KGHSH and CDR2 LQKENI. This CDR3 is built from 16 residues. The CDR3 DNA is TGTGCCAGCTCACCACTGCCTCTGAGCTCTGGAAACACCATATATTTT. Translating gives CASSPLPLSSGNTIYF.

The chain uses TRBV7-9 and TRBJ1-6; the D is unclear. The CDR3 consists of 12 residues. Trimming removed 2 bases from V and 15 bases from J, with 11 bases in between. CDR1 is SEHNR and CDR2 is FQNEAQ in the germline V gene (reference sequence). This chain's CDR3 is CASSLQAGGLHF. The CDR3 nucleotides are TGTGCCAGCAGCTTACAGGCCGGAGGCCTCCACTTT.

The genes are TRBV10-3 and TRBJ1-2; no clear D gene. CDR1 ENHRY and CDR2 SYGVKD come from the germline V gene. This CDR3 is 14 amino acids long. Trimming removed 7 bases from V and 3 bases from J, with 15 bases in between. The DNA for the CDR3 is TGTGCCATCATGAACACGGGAGCGGACTATGGCTACACCTTC. Residues: CAIMNTGADYGYTF.

This rearrangement joins TRBV2 to TRBJ2-3, with 10 bases lining up with TRBD2. The CDR3 spans 15 residues. Trimming removed 5 bases from V and 8 bases from J; junction bases left unmatched: 10. CDR1 is SNHLY, CDR2 FYNNEI, per germline. CDR3 DNA sequence: TGTGCCAGCAGTAGCGGGGGGGCCGTTCAGAGTACGCAGTATTTT. Protein sequence: CASSSGGAVQSTQYF.

The V and J genes are TRBV7-9 and TRBJ2-1, with TRBD1 matching 8 bases. J gave up 6 bases and V 1 base, and 8 bases lay outside the gene matches. CDR1 and CDR2 (germline): SEHNR, FQNEAQ (reference sequence). This CDR3 has 16 residues. The CDR3 region has the DNA TGTGCCAGCAGCTTAGTAACAGGGGGTATTGGCAATGAGCAGTTCTTC. It codes for CASSLVTGGIGNEQFF.

The chain joins TRBV27 to TRBJ1-5; no clear D. Trimming shortened V by 8 bases and J by 5 bases, and 16 bases separated the two germline ends. The CDR3 sequence is 14 residues long. Germline values: CDR1 MNHEY, CDR2 SMNVEV (reference sequence). For the CDR3, the DNA is TGTGCCAGCCCCGGTAGGAGTTGTGATCAGCCCCAGCATTTT. Its translation: CASPGRSCDQPQHF.

This clone was picked up a small number of times. V and J are TRBV10-3 and TRBJ2-7; TRBD1 matches at 7 bases. After removal of 6 bases from V and 1 base from J, the junction contained 3 bases not matched to a gene. Germline V CDR1 and CDR2: ENHRY, SYGVKD. The CDR3 spans 13 residues. CDR3 region: CAIRRDRSYEQYV. The CDR3 DNA follows: TGTGCCATCAGACGGGACAGATCCTACGAGCAGTACGTC.

The chain uses TRBV7-2 and TRBJ2-7, with a weak D call TRBD1 (6 bases). Germline assignment: CDR1 SGHTA and CDR2 FQGNSA. The V gene lost 7 bases and the J gene lost 0 bases, with 10 bases spanning the gap. The CDR3 is 13 amino acids. CDR3 region: CASNQGFSYEQYF. The CDR3 nucleotides are TGTGCCAGCAATCAGGGGTTCTCCTACGAGCAGTACTTC.

CDR3 sequence reads: CASSVDYQTETQYF. The CDR3 DNA reads as TGTGCCAGCAGCGTAGACTACCAGACAGAGACCCAGTACTTC. The chain employs TRBV9 and TRBJ2-5; D gene uncertain. The CDR3 is 14 amino acids. The germline gives CDR1 SGDLS, CDR2 YYNGEE. Trimming shortened V by 0 bases and J by 4 bases, and 10 bases separated the two germline ends.

V and J are TRBV12-3 or TRBV12-4 and TRBJ2-5; D unclear. The CDR3 has 12 residues. Deletions cut 2 bases from V and 5 bases from J, with 6 bases between. The CDR3 region is CASSLNGETQYF. The CDR3 DNA follows: TGTGCCAGCAGTTTAAACGGGGAGACCCAGTACTTC.

V usage is TRBV7-3 and J usage is TRBJ2-1; unclear D gene. Germline CDR1 reads SGHTA; CDR2 reads FQGTGA. Trimming removed 3 bases from V and 9 bases from J, with 12 bases in between. CDR3 size: 13 residues. The CDR3 sequence: CASSFEAYGEQFF. CDR3 coding DNA: TGTGCCAGCAGCTTTGAAGCATACGGTGAGCAGTTCTTC.

This rearrangement joins TRBV9 to TRBJ2-3; TRBD2 is a possible D gene (7 bases). CDR3 length: 16 amino acids. Germline lookup yields CDR1 SGDLS and CDR2 YYNGEE. The V end was cut by 0 bases, the J end by 2 bases, with 13 bases between. The CDR3 DNA reads as TGTGCCAGCAGCGTAGGGGAGGGGGGACACACAGATACGCAGTATTTT. Its translation: CASSVGEGGHTDTQYF.